The next 9 T cell receptor beta chains were all read from a single sample in a study of neurological immune-mediated disorders (dated by TCRdb to about 2019). Library method: 5' RACE. Sequenced on an Illumina HiSeq 2500. TCRdb applied fastp at Q25 and MiXCR to the public reads, then kept only in-frame beta chains. Each record represents a unique CDR3 protein, reported with the most common genes and DNA among its rows. The sample contains about 10,000 distinct CDR3 sequences, about 22% of them found a single time. The ten largest make up roughly 13% of the sample. The sequenced sample was CD8+ T cells from blood. The receptors derive from a woman between 35 and 50 years old with multiple sclerosis.

This clonotype was recorded many times. A read error may produce the germline difference seen at one junction end. This CDR3 is CASSESAQVIF. The CDR3 DNA sequence: TGTGCCAGCAGTGAATCGGCTCAAGTTATCTTC. V is TRBV2 and J is TRBJ1-2, with D uncertain. From germline, CDR1 is SNHLY and CDR2 FYNNEI. The CDR3 has 11 amino acids.

CDR3 residues: CASSLLTSGAVDNEQFF. CDR3 DNA sequence: TGTGCCAGCAGCTTGTTAACTAGCGGGGCCGTCGACAATGAGCAGTTCTTC. The chain is built from TRBV5-4 and TRBJ2-1, with TRBD2 matching over 10 bases. The CDR3 length is 17 residues. The trim removed 1 base at V and 5 bases at J, leaving 9 bases unmatched. Germline V CDR1 and CDR2: SGHNT, YYREEE (reference sequence).

This clonotype was detected many times. The chain couples TRBV7-8 to TRBJ2-7; 12 nucleotides agree with TRBD1. The CDR3 totals 18 residues. CDR1 and CDR2 from the germline V gene are SGHVS and FQNEAQ. Germline trimming cut 6 bases from V and 1 base from J; bases unmatched to any gene: 13. CDR3 nucleotides: TGTGCCAGCAGGTTGACCGGGACAGGGGGCCCCCTTTCCTACGAGCAGTACTTC. It is translated as CASRLTGTGGPLSYEQYF. Combining the CDR3 with reference TRBV7-8 and TRBJ2-7 gives the whole variable domain GAGVSQSPRYKVAKRGQDVALRCDPISGHVSLFWYQQALGQGPEFLTYFQNEAQLDKSGLPSDRFFAERPEGSVSTLKIQRTQQEDSAVYLCASRLTGTGGPLSYEQYFGPGTRLTVT.

This clonotype occurred many times. The chain links TRBV5-5 to TRBJ1-6; D remains unclear. Germline values: CDR1 SGHKS, CDR2 YYEKEE (reference sequence). Trimming took off 4 bases at V and 7 bases at J, with 9 bases between the two ends. This CDR3 is 13 amino acids long. In nucleotides, the CDR3 is TGTGCCAGCAGCCACCGACCCAATTCACCCCTCCACTTT. Its protein is CASSHRPNSPLHF.

V and J are TRBV5-1 and TRBJ1-1, with D perhaps matching TRBD1 (6 bases). This CDR3 comprises 12 residues. Germline-derived CDR1 and CDR2 are SGHRS and YFSETQ. With 4 bases removed from V and 8 bases from J, the gap between germline ends came to 12 bases. The CDR3 loop is CASSPETGEAFF. CDR3 coding DNA: TGCGCCAGCAGCCCAGAGACAGGCGAAGCTTTCTTT.

Sample share makes this clonotype medium-sized. The chain carries TRBV9 and TRBJ2-1, with 9 bases that match TRBD1. This CDR3 is 15 amino acids long. Unmatched junction bases numbered 7, after V lost 4 bases and J lost 5 bases. The germline CDR1 and CDR2 sequences are SGDLS and YYNGEE. The CDR3 coding sequence is TGTGCCAGCAGCACGCCGGGACAGGGTGACAATGAGCAGTTCTTC. This codes for CASSTPGQGDNEQFF.

Many counts were recorded for this clonotype. The chain has TRBV10-3 and TRBJ2-5; 9 nucleotides match TRBD1. The germline gives CDR1 ENHRY, CDR2 SYGVKD. V gave up 7 bases and J gave up 4 bases; unmatched junction bases: 1. The CDR3 runs to 12 residues. The CDR3 coding sequence is TGTGCCATCAAGGGACAGGGAGAGACCCAGTACTTC. It is translated as CAIKGQGETQYF.

This clonotype occurred many times. This chain uses TRBV5-6 with TRBJ1-1; a weak D match, TRBD1 (5 bases). V gave up 3 bases and J gave up 0 bases, with 12 bases separating them. The CDR3 length is 15 residues. CDR1 SGHDT and CDR2 YYEEEE come from the germline V gene. For the CDR3, the DNA is TGTGCCAGCAGCTGGGGCAGAAACCTGAACACTGAAGCTTTCTTT. Its protein is CASSWGRNLNTEAFF.

This clonotype was found many times. The J gene is TRBJ2-7, the V gene TRBV25-1; 8 bases line up with TRBD1. Germline values: CDR1 MGHDK, CDR2 SYGVNS. The CDR3 sequence is 16 residues long. The junction had 14 bases not matched to a gene; V was cut back by 5 bases and J by 5 bases. The CDR3: CASSQPGQGNINEQYF. CDR3 DNA: TGTGCCAGCAGTCAACCCGGACAGGGTAATATTAACGAGCAGTACTTC.